These 14 T cell receptor beta chains share one sample of origin, sequenced in a study of OX40 agonist ivuxolimab in advanced cancers. Profiling relied on immunoSEQ multiplex PCR, and the TCRdb table lists in-frame clones only, not all of them. The sample shows more than 65,000 clones, under 95% of them seen only once. Source: CD4+ or CD8+ T cells sorted from blood, taken in a trial of the OX40 agonist ivuxolimab. The receptors here all came from an adult with an advanced solid tumor such as melanoma, head and neck, liver or kidney cancer.

The chain couples TRBV19 to TRBJ2-3; D call uncertain. CDR1 and CDR2 from the germline V gene are LNHDA and SQIVND (reference sequence). This CDR3 has 16 residues. Between the trimmed V and J ends, which lost 2 bases and 7 bases, there was a span of 19 bases. The CDR3, as DNA: TGTGCCAGTAGTATAAGGTATTCGAAGATTCATCATACGCAGTATTTT. Translation: CASSIRYSKIHHTQYF. Full variable domain (missing parts from reference TRBV19 and TRBJ2-3): DGGITQSPKYLFRKEGQNVTLSCEQNLNHDAMYWYRQDPGQGLRLIYYSQIVNDFQKGDIAEGYSVSREKKESFPLTVTSAQKNPTAFYLCASSIRYSKIHHTQYFGPGTRLTVL.

The CDR3, as DNA: TGTGCTAGTGGTTCAGGGTCTAGCGGAAAAATTACAGATACGCAGTATTTT. Its translation: CASGSGSSGKITDTQYF. This chain links TRBV12-5 with TRBJ2-3; 7 bases align to TRBD2. J gave up 3 bases and V 4 bases, and 13 bases lay outside the gene matches. Germline V gene lookup returns CDR1 LGHNT and CDR2 FRNRAP. The CDR3 sequence is 17 residues long. Combining the CDR3 with reference TRBV12-5 and TRBJ2-3 gives the whole variable domain DARVTQTPRHKVTEMGQEVTMRCQPILGHNTVFWYRQTMMQGLELLAYFRNRAPLDDSGMPKDRFSAEMPDATLATLKIQPSEPRDSAVYFCASGSGSSGKITDTQYFGPGTRLTVL.

The rearrangement joins TRBV29-1 to TRBJ1-4; weak D call: TRBD1 (5 bases). Between the trimmed V and J ends, which lost 4 bases and 5 bases, there was a span of 11 bases. The CDR3 has 13 amino acids. Germline V gene sequence: CDR1 SQVTM, CDR2 ANQGSEA. CDR3 DNA: TGCAGCGTTGGGGACGGATTAAATGAAAAACTGTTTTTT. It encodes CSVGDGLNEKLFF.

The chain is built from TRBV5-1 and TRBJ2-1, with a weak D call TRBD1 (6 bases). CDR1 and CDR2 from the germline V gene are SGHRS and YFSETQ. This CDR3 has 13 residues. Trimming left V 4 bases short and J 7 bases short, with 12 bases between. The CDR3 loop is CASSPGQTNEQFF. The CDR3 nucleotides are TGCGCCAGCAGCCCTGGACAGACTAATGAGCAGTTCTTC.

This clone turned up a few times. This chain connects TRBV5-4 to TRBJ2-1; D gene unclear. CDR3 length: 13 residues. Germline CDR1 is SGHNT and CDR2 is YYREEE (reference sequence). Trimming removed 0 bases from V and 4 bases from J, with 5 bases in between. The CDR3 region is CASSLEPYNEQFF. DNA for the CDR3: TGTGCCAGCAGCTTGGAGCCTTACAATGAGCAGTTCTTC.

This sequence joins TRBV7-8 and TRBJ1-3; D perhaps matches TRBD1 (5 bases). This CDR3 spans 15 amino acids. Germline V CDR1 and CDR2: SGHVS, FQNEAQ. V lost 3 bases, J lost 0 bases, and 9 bases lay in between. CDR3 DNA: TGTGCCAGCAGCTTCGACAGAAGCTCTGGAAACACCATATATTTT. It translates to CASSFDRSSGNTIYF.

The chain recombines TRBV6-1 with TRBJ2-5; TRBD1 aligns across 7 bases. Losses at the gene ends were 3 bases for V and 1 base for J; bases not matched to a gene: 2. Germline V gives CDR1 MNHNS, CDR2 SASEGT. The CDR3 length is 14 residues. CDR3 DNA: TGTGCCAGCAGTGATACAGGGGCCCAAGAGACCCAGTACTTC. Its protein is CASSDTGAQETQYF.

The rearrangement uses TRBV25-1 and TRBJ1-2; D not certain. The CDR3 runs to 13 residues. V dropped 5 bases and J dropped 4 bases, with 11 bases sitting between them. Germline V gene data show CDR1 as MGHDK and CDR2 as SYGVNS. The CDR3 here is CASSSRTFYGYTF. The CDR3 coding sequence is TGTGCCAGCAGTTCTCGGACCTTCTATGGCTACACCTTC.

This chain connects TRBV7-2 to TRBJ2-1; D is unclear. This CDR3 is 16 amino acids long. The V gene's germline CDR1 is SGHTA and CDR2 FQGNSA. Trimming took off 3 bases at V and 4 bases at J, with 16 bases between the two ends. CDR3 in amino acids: CASSFMGAGFYNEQFF. DNA of the CDR3: TGTGCCAGCAGCTTTATGGGTGCAGGATTTTACAATGAGCAGTTCTTC.

The CDR3 bases are TGTGCCAGTAGTATACCGGACAGGGAGACCCAGTACTTC. As protein: CASSIPDRETQYF. The rearrangement links TRBV19 to TRBJ2-5; TRBD1 matches at 7 bases. The CDR3 is 13 amino acids. J gave up 5 bases and V 2 bases, and 2 bases lay outside the gene matches. Per germline, CDR1 LNHDA and CDR2 SQIVND (reference sequence).

The chain links TRBV9 to TRBJ2-1; TRBD2 might be the D (6 bases). The CDR3 is 14 residues long. CDR1 and CDR2 (germline): SGDLS, YYNGEE. The V end was cut by 2 bases, the J end by 3 bases, with 9 bases between. CDR3: CASSVVGGYNEQFF. The CDR3 DNA reads as TGTGCCAGCAGCGTGGTCGGGGGCTACAATGAGCAGTTCTTC.

CDR3 sequence reads: CASSPALGGGNEKLFF. The CDR3 DNA is TGTGCCAGCAGCCCCGCCTTGGGTGGGGGCAATGAAAAACTGTTTTTT. The V gene is TRBV6-6, the J gene TRBJ1-4; D possibly corresponds to TRBD1 (6 bases). V was cut by 6 bases and J by 5 bases, with 19 bases left in between. The CDR3 sequence is 16 residues long. Germline CDR1 and CDR2: MNHNY and SVGAGI (reference sequence).

The rearrangement links TRBV18 to TRBJ2-7, with TRBD1 identical over 10 bases. V shed 4 bases, J shed 0 bases, and the junction held 3 bases outside the gene matches. The V gene's germline CDR1 is KGHSH and CDR2 LQKENI. The CDR3 length is 15 residues. In DNA, the CDR3 is TGTGCCAGCTCACAGGGACAGGGGACCTCCTACGAGCAGTACTTC. The encoded protein is CASSQGQGTSYEQYF. The full variable domain, rest sourced from reference TRBV18 and TRBJ2-7, is NAGVMQNPRHLVRRRGQEARLRCSPMKGHSHVYWYRQLPEEGLKFMVYLQKENIIDESGMPKERFSAEFPKEGPSILRIQQVVRGDSAAYFCASSQGQGTSYEQYFGPGTRLTVT.

This chain links TRBV15 with TRBJ2-1, with D maybe TRBD1 (6 bases). This CDR3 comprises 15 residues. Deletions cut 0 bases from V and 5 bases from J, with 11 bases between. The germline V gene has CDR1 LNHNV and CDR2 YYDKDF (reference sequence). This chain's CDR3 is CATSREGQTNNEQFF. CDR3 in DNA: TGTGCCACCAGCAGAGAAGGACAGACAAACAATGAGCAGTTCTTC. The full variable domain, its missing parts supplied by reference TRBV15 and TRBJ2-1, is DAMVIQNPRYQVTQFGKPVTLSCSQTLNHNVMYWYQQKSSQAPKLLFHYYDKDFNNEADTPDNFQSRRPNTSFCFLDIRSPGLGDTAMYLCATSREGQTNNEQFFGPGTRLTVL.